Presented here are 27 T cell receptor beta chains from one specimen sequenced in a study of PD-1 blockade in classical Hodgkin lymphoma. Sequenced by immunoSEQ multiplex PCR; TCRdb stores in-frame clones only, minus some. The sample has 7,500 to 9,000 clones, around 88% seen once; the top ten hold 30% to 35%. Time point of the sample: cycle 4 day 1 (C4D1), after less than 7 weeks of nivolumab. Every one of the patients relapsed after autologous stem cell transplantation (brentuximab vedotin exposure was variable). Sequenced material: peripheral blood mononuclear cells (PBMCs), taken before the fourth cycle of nivolumab. These receptor sequences come from a human donor with classical Hodgkin lymphoma.

This clone ranks as hyperexpanded. V is TRBV14 and J is TRBJ2-1; D gene ambiguous. Germline assignment: CDR1 SGHDN and CDR2 FVKESK. The CDR3 runs to 14 residues. V lost 4 bases, J lost 4 bases, and 11 bases lay in between. CDR3 region: CASSLFGPYNEQFF. As DNA, the CDR3 is TGTGCCAGCAGCCTTTTCGGACCTTACAATGAGCAGTTCTTC.

The V gene is TRBV28, the J gene TRBJ2-2; D is perhaps TRBD2 (5 bases). CDR3 length equals 13 residues. The V gene lost 5 bases and the J gene lost 7 bases, with 11 bases spanning the gap. Looked up from germline, CDR1 is MDHEN and CDR2 is SYDVKM. The CDR3 here is CASSGVGGGELFF. The CDR3 DNA follows: TGTGCCAGCAGTGGGGTTGGAGGCGGGGAGCTGTTTTTT.

V and J are TRBV7-8 and TRBJ2-5; 11 bases match TRBD2. Germline CDR1 and CDR2: SGHVS and FQNEAQ. The V segment lost 5 bases and the J segment 3 bases; nucleotides outside the gene matches: 8. CDR3 size: 16 residues. This CDR3 is CASSRLAGFRKETQYF. The DNA of the CDR3 is TGTGCCAGCAGCCGACTAGCGGGGTTCCGGAAAGAGACCCAGTACTTC.

J is TRBJ2-2 and V is TRBV4-1, with 7 nucleotides matching TRBD2. The CDR3 totals 15 residues. The germline CDR1 and CDR2 sequences are MGHRA and YSYEKL. Trimming cost V 7 bases and J 1 base; bases outside gene matches: 6. The CDR3 sequence: CASNRAGWNTGELFF. The CDR3, as DNA: TGCGCCAGCAACCGAGCGGGATGGAACACCGGGGAGCTGTTTTTT.

V gene TRBV13 combines with J gene TRBJ2-3; 10 bases map to TRBD2. The V segment lost 3 bases and the J segment 4 bases; nucleotides outside the gene matches: 10. The CDR3 runs 17 residues. Germline lookup yields CDR1 PRHDT and CDR2 FYEKMQ (reference sequence). The CDR3 sequence is CASSLTSGSRRADTQYF. DNA of the CDR3: TGTGCCAGCAGCTTGACTAGCGGGTCCAGGCGGGCAGATACGCAGTATTTT.

The CDR3: CASSLGGSGNTIYF. The CDR3 coding sequence is TGTGCCAGCAGCTTAGGAGGTTCAGGAAACACCATATATTTT. V usage is TRBV7-2 and J usage is TRBJ1-3; D gene unclear. V shed 1 base and J shed 4 bases, with 8 bases lying between them. Germline assignment: CDR1 SGHTA and CDR2 FQGNSA. The CDR3 has 14 amino acids.

The chain uses TRBV5-1 and TRBJ1-1; TRBD1 might be the D (6 bases). Germline V gene data show CDR1 as SGHRS and CDR2 as YFSETQ. The CDR3 spans 16 residues. Trimming left V 3 bases short and J 3 bases short, with 18 bases between. This CDR3 reads CASSYGQRLEDTEAFF. DNA for the CDR3: TGCGCCAGCAGCTATGGACAGCGATTGGAGGACACTGAAGCTTTCTTT.

The chain recombines TRBV9 with TRBJ2-1; a possible D gene is TRBD2 (5 bases). Trimming removed 4 bases at V and 3 bases at J, with 14 bases between. The CDR3 consists of 15 residues. Germline V gives CDR1 SGDLS, CDR2 YYNGEE. The CDR3 DNA reads as TGTGCCAGCAGCCTCGCCGGGGTAGACTACAATGAGCAGTTCTTC. It encodes CASSLAGVDYNEQFF.

The table lists this clone with a few counts. The V gene is TRBV4-3, the J gene TRBJ2-2, with 14 nucleotides matching TRBD2. The CDR3 loop spans 17 amino acids. The V gene's germline CDR1 is LGHNA and CDR2 YSLEER. V was clipped by 4 bases and J by 1 base; unmatched bases: 2. The CDR3 coding sequence is TGCGCCAGCAGCCTTGGACTAGCGGGAGGGAACACCGGGGAGCTGTTTTTT. It codes for CASSLGLAGGNTGELFF.

The chain has TRBV6-5 and TRBJ2-5; maybe TRBD2 (6 bases). The CDR3 has 13 residues. CDR1 is MNHEY and CDR2 is SVGAGI in the germline V gene. V was clipped by 6 bases and J by 10 bases, with 18 bases between them. The DNA of the CDR3 is TGTGCCAGCAGCCCCCACTGGGGAGGCCACCAGTACTTC. The encoded protein is CASSPHWGGHQYF.

CDR3 DNA sequence: TGTGCCAGTAGTATAGTGCCTAGCGGGACGTATGAGCAGTTCTTC. Translated, it gives CASSIVPSGTYEQFF. The chain combines TRBV19 with TRBJ2-1, with 9 positions matching TRBD2. V gave up 1 base and J gave up 8 bases; unmatched junction bases: 6. The CDR3 spans 15 residues. The germline V gene encodes CDR1 LNHDA and CDR2 SQIVND (reference sequence).

The gene calls are TRBV30 and TRBJ2-6; no clear D gene. Looked up from germline, CDR1 is GTSNPN and CDR2 is SVGIG (reference sequence). CDR3 length: 13 amino acids. V gave up 6 bases and J gave up 1 base, with 7 bases separating them. The CDR3 DNA reads as TGTGCCTGCCGATTTTCTGGGGCCAACGTCCTGACTTTC. It yields the protein CACRFSGANVLTF.

The chain carries TRBV7-9 and TRBJ1-5; 7 bases fit TRBD1. V lost 1 base, J lost 5 bases, and 5 bases stayed unmatched. The CDR3 covers 15 residues. Germline CDR1 is SEHNR and CDR2 is FQNEAQ (reference sequence). This chain's CDR3 is CASSLGQGGYQPQHF. The CDR3 DNA follows: TGTGCCAGCAGCTTAGGGCAGGGGGGGTATCAGCCCCAGCATTTT.

The rearrangement uses TRBV25-1 and TRBJ1-4; D gene ambiguous. There are 14 residues in the CDR3. CDR1 MGHDK and CDR2 SYGVNS come from the germline V gene. V dropped 1 base and J dropped 4 bases, with 7 bases sitting between them. The DNA of the CDR3 is TGTGCCAGCAGTGAATCGAGGGTTAATGAAAAACTGTTTTTT. It codes for CASSESRVNEKLFF.

The gene calls are TRBV5-1 and TRBJ1-6; TRBD1 agrees at 8 bases. Losses at the gene ends were 0 bases for V and 7 bases for J; bases not matched to a gene: 9. This CDR3 contains 17 residues. The germline gives CDR1 SGHRS, CDR2 YFSETQ. Here the CDR3 DNA reads TGCGCCAGCAGCTTGGCCACTGGACAGGGATGGAATTCACCCCTCCACTTT. Translation gives CASSLATGQGWNSPLHF.

The chain combines TRBV11-3 with TRBJ2-1; unclear D gene. Per germline, CDR1 SGHNT and CDR2 YENEEA. Trimming shortened V by 5 bases and J by 0 bases, and 11 bases separated the two germline ends. The CDR3 has 15 residues. CDR3 sequence reads: CASSPQLSSYNEQFF. The CDR3 DNA reads as TGTGCCAGCAGCCCGCAATTGAGCTCCTACAATGAGCAGTTCTTC.

CDR3 in amino acids: CASSLESLAYEQYF. The CDR3 DNA sequence: TGTGCCAGCAGCTTAGAAAGTCTGGCCTACGAGCAGTACTTC. The V gene is TRBV11-2, the J gene TRBJ2-7, with no clear D. CDR1 and CDR2 (germline): SGHAT, FQNNGV. The CDR3 sequence is 14 residues long. V was cut by 0 bases and J by 2 bases, with 8 bases left in between.

The chain has TRBV5-4 and TRBJ1-1; D gene ambiguous. The CDR3 loop spans 13 amino acids. V lost 0 bases and J 2 bases, leaving 5 bases between the germline ends. Germline V gives CDR1 SGHNT, CDR2 YYREEE (reference sequence). CDR3 sequence (DNA): TGTGCCAGCAGCTTGGTTACCAACACTGAAGCTTTCTTT. Translation: CASSLVTNTEAFF. Looking up the rest from reference TRBV5-4 and TRBJ1-1 gives the full variable domain: ETGVTQSPTHLIKTRGQQVTLRCSSQSGHNTVSWYQQALGQGPQFIFQYYREEENGRGNFPPRFSGLQFPNYSSELNVNALELDDSALYLCASSLVTNTEAFFGQGTRLTVV.

The chain links TRBV30 to TRBJ1-1; 10 nucleotides line up with TRBD1. Germline V gene lookup returns CDR1 GTSNPN and CDR2 SVGIG (reference sequence). The CDR3 totals 13 residues. V lost 2 bases, J lost 7 bases, and 4 bases stayed unmatched. The CDR3, as DNA: TGTGCCTGGAGTCGACAGGGGGCGGTTGAAGCTTTCTTT. It encodes CAWSRQGAVEAFF.

The chain is built from TRBV29-1 and TRBJ2-3, with 8 bases fitting TRBD1. Germline-derived CDR1 and CDR2 are SQVTM and ANQGSEA. V lost 0 bases and J lost 4; bases outside the gene matches: 9. The CDR3 covers 16 residues. CDR3 DNA sequence: TGCAGCGTTGAAGATTGGACAGGGTCGTCTTCAGATACGCAGTATTTT. As protein: CSVEDWTGSSSDTQYF.

The chain couples TRBV11-2 to TRBJ2-7, with 12 bases matching TRBD2. After removal of 2 bases from V and 2 bases from J, the junction contained 7 bases not matched to a gene. From germline, CDR1 is SGHAT and CDR2 FQNNGV. The CDR3 has 17 residues. The CDR3 DNA reads TGTGCCAGCAGCTTAAAAGCCACTAGCGGGAGGACCTACGAGCAGTACTTC. Encoded protein: CASSLKATSGRTYEQYF.

This clone was seen just once. The J gene is TRBJ2-7, the V gene TRBV15; 14 bases map to TRBD2. The germline CDR1 and CDR2 sequences are LNHNV and YYDKDF (reference sequence). The CDR3 spans 19 residues. Trimming took 5 bases from V and 4 from J; bases not matched to a gene: 16. CDR3 coding DNA: TGTGCCACCAGCCCATTGCGAGGCGGGACTAGCGGGAGTCAATACGAGCAGTACTTC. Residues: CATSPLRGGTSGSQYEQYF.

This rearrangement joins TRBV11-3 to TRBJ2-1; possible D gene TRBD1, 6 bases. CDR3 length equals 14 residues. The V and J ends lost 5 bases and 7 bases respectively, with 15 bases between them. Germline values: CDR1 SGHNT, CDR2 YENEEA. CDR3 coding DNA: TGTGCCAGCAGCGGGCCCAAAGGGGGTAATGAGCAGTTCTTC. Translation: CASSGPKGGNEQFF.

The genes are TRBV5-1 and TRBJ2-2, with 9 bases aligning to TRBD2. The V gene's germline CDR1 is SGHRS and CDR2 YFSETQ. The length of the CDR3 is 16 residues. Trimming cost V 2 bases and J 1 base; bases outside gene matches: 3. The CDR3 protein is CASSFLSGRNTGELFF. CDR3 nucleotide sequence: TGCGCCAGCAGCTTCCTTAGCGGGAGGAACACCGGGGAGCTGTTTTTT.

CDR3 sequence: CASSLSHVGGGYEQYF. The CDR3 nucleotides are TGTGCCAGCAGTTTATCCCACGTCGGGGGCGGCTACGAGCAGTACTTC. V is TRBV27 and J is TRBJ2-7; D tentatively reads TRBD1 or TRBD2 (6 bases each). There are 16 residues in the CDR3. The V gene lost 0 bases and the J gene lost 3 bases, with 15 bases spanning the gap. CDR1 and CDR2 (germline): MNHEY, SMNVEV (reference sequence).

This sequence joins TRBV5-4 and TRBJ2-1; D unclear. The CDR3 is 15 amino acids. Trimming took 0 bases from V and 5 from J, leaving 12 bases between them. Germline-derived CDR1 and CDR2 are SGHNT and YYREEE (reference sequence). CDR3 nucleotide sequence: TGTGCCAGCAGCTTGGTCCGCTCCTTAAACAATGAGCAGTTCTTC. It translates to CASSLVRSLNNEQFF.

The chain recombines TRBV6-1 with TRBJ2-3, with D possibly matching TRBD2 (5 bases). This CDR3 is 12 amino acids long. CDR1 is MNHNS and CDR2 is SASEGT in the germline V gene. V was pared by 6 bases and J by 4 bases, with 8 bases between. The CDR3 sequence is CASRVRADTQYF. The CDR3 DNA is TGTGCCAGCAGGGTGAGGGCAGATACGCAGTATTTT.